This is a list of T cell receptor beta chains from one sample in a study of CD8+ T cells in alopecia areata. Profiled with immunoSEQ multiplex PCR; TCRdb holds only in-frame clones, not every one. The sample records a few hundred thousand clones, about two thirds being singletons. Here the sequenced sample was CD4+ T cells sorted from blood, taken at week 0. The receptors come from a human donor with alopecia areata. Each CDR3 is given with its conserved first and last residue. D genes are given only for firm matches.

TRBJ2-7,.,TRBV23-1,CASSETRGYEQYF
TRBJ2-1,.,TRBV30,CAWSVSGGSYNEQFF
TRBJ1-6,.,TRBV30,CAWRAERQDLHF
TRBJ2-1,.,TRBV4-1,CASSQVVRAVPYNEQFF
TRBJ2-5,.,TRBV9,CASSVGGVVETQYF
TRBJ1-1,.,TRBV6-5,CASSYDRQNTEAFF
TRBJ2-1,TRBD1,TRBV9,CASSAPDRGRGDEQFF
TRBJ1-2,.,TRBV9,CASSVGDGYTF
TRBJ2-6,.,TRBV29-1,CSVGHPGANVLTF
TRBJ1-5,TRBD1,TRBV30,CAWSVAGGILSNQPQHF
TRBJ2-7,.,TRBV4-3,CASSLSYGYEQYF
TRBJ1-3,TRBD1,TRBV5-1,CASSGGTVSGNTIYF
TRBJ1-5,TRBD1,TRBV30,CAWSGQGGRQPQHF
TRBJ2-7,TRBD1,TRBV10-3,CAISDQTGGEQYF
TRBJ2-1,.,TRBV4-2,CASSQGIGIASKNEQFF
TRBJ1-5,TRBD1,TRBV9,CASSKGGGEGNQPQHF
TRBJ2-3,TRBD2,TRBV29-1,CSVAGLARDTQYF
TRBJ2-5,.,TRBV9,CASSDRWTKTQYF
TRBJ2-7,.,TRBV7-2,CASSPGGQSYEQYF
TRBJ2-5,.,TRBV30,CAWSVREETQYF
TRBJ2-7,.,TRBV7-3,CASSLATGPSSYEQYF
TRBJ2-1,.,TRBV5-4,CASSLANGAREQFF
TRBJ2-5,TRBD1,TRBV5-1,CASSPGTGRETQYF